The 23 T cell receptor beta chains given below trace back to one sample, sequenced in a study of blood T cell repertoires in COVID-19. Clones were sequenced by immunoSEQ multiplex PCR, and TCRdb holds only the in-frame ones, with some missing. The sample includes over 10,000 clones, about 89% of them seen just once. Sample: peripheral blood. These receptors were collected from a woman in her fifties or sixties with active COVID-19.

The V gene is TRBV6-4, the J gene TRBJ2-7; possibly TRBD1 for D (6 bases). The CDR3 is made up of 14 amino acids. Trimming took 10 bases from V and 4 from J, leaving 20 bases between them. Germline values: CDR1 MRHNA, CDR2 SNTAGT. The CDR3 sequence: CAKKNRVGEYEQYV. The CDR3 DNA is TGTGCCAAGAAAAACAGGGTAGGAGAGTACGAGCAGTACGTC.

J is TRBJ2-7 and V is TRBV9; 9 nucleotides line up with TRBD2. The ends lost 0 bases at V and 7 bases at J; junction bases unmatched: 14. Germline V gene data show CDR1 as SGDLS and CDR2 as YYNGEE. This CDR3 is 17 amino acids long. The CDR3, as DNA: TGTGCCAGCAGCGTAGACCCCCTAGCGGGGTCCAGGGGGGAGCAGTACTTC. This codes for CASSVDPLAGSRGEQYF.

This CDR3 reads CAISDELSGNTIYF. The CDR3, as DNA: TGTGCCATCAGTGACGAGCTCTCTGGAAACACCATATATTTT. This rearrangement joins TRBV10-3 to TRBJ1-3; no definite D call. This CDR3 comprises 14 residues. From germline, CDR1 is ENHRY and CDR2 SYGVKD. Trimming removed 3 bases from V and 0 bases from J, with 6 bases in between.

The rearrangement joins TRBV1 to TRBJ1-2. TRBV1 is termed a pseudogene. The CDR3 has 15 amino acids. The CDR3 bases are TGCACCAGCAGCGATGGACAGCGGGATAACTATGGCTACACCTTC. Residues: CTSSDGQRDNYGYTF.

This chain joins TRBV5-5 and TRBJ1-4; TRBD1 is a possible D gene (6 bases). V was shortened by 4 bases and J by 8 bases, with 15 bases between the two germline ends. The CDR3 consists of 14 residues. Germline V CDR1 and CDR2: SGHKS, YYEKEE (reference sequence). In nucleotides, the CDR3 is TGTGCCAGCAGCCCGGGGGGCCCGGGGGAAAAACTGTTTTTT. Its translation is CASSPGGPGEKLFF.

Remarks on this clone: This CDR3 is also generated by other DNA sequences in the sample. The chain couples TRBV7-2 to TRBJ1-4, with a tentative D call TRBD1 (5 bases). The ends were cut back, 4 bases at V and 6 bases at J, with 15 bases in the middle. Looked up from germline, CDR1 is SGHTA and CDR2 is FQGNSA. The CDR3 sequence is 15 residues long. CDR3 nucleotides: TGTGCCAGCAGCTCCCTGGGGAGGGGAGATGAAAAACTGTTTTTT. It specifies CASSSLGRGDEKLFF.

The chain recombines TRBV10-3 with TRBJ2-4; 8 bases line up with TRBD1. V dropped 0 bases and J dropped 3; count of bases not matched to a gene: 7. From germline, CDR1 is ENHRY and CDR2 SYGVKD. The CDR3 sequence is 17 residues long. The CDR3 bases are TGTGCCATCAGTGAGTCGCTGACAGGGGCCAGCAAAAACATTCAGTACTTC. Translating it yields CAISESLTGASKNIQYF.

This chain connects TRBV28 to TRBJ2-7, with TRBD2 as a possible D gene (6 bases). The CDR3 has 11 amino acids. From germline, CDR1 is MDHEN and CDR2 SYDVKM. For the CDR3, the DNA is TGTGCAACGAGAGGGACTCCCGAGCAGTACTTC. As protein: CATRGTPEQYF.

The rearrangement links TRBV18 to TRBJ1-3, with D unclear. Germline V gene lookup returns CDR1 KGHSH and CDR2 LQKENI. V dropped 6 bases and J dropped 0 bases, with 24 bases sitting between them. This CDR3 has 19 residues. CDR3 amino acids: CASSPTAGGFMSSGNTIYF. In nucleotides, the CDR3 is TGTGCCAGCTCCCCGACGGCGGGCGGATTTATGAGCTCTGGAAACACCATATATTTT.

This chain links TRBV3-1 (or the pseudogene TRBV3-2) with TRBJ1-1; 7 bases line up with TRBD1. There are 15 residues in the CDR3. Germline loops: CDR1 LGHDT, CDR2 YNNKEL (reference sequence). V shed 2 bases and J 2 bases; nucleotides not matched to a gene: 5. The DNA of the CDR3 is TGTGCCAGCAGCCAAACAGGGGTTGTTAACACTGAAGCTTTCTTT. It specifies CASSQTGVVNTEAFF.

V usage is TRBV6-4 and J usage is TRBJ2-3; 7 bases match TRBD1. Germline V gene sequence: CDR1 MRHNA, CDR2 SNTAGT. This CDR3 is 14 amino acids long. Trimming removed 3 bases from V and 3 bases from J; junction bases left unmatched: 3. CDR3 in amino acids: CASSEQQGTDTQYF. CDR3 DNA: TGTGCCAGCAGTGAACAACAGGGGACAGATACGCAGTATTTT.

The chain links TRBV18 to TRBJ1-4; 8 bases fit TRBD1. Per the germline V gene, CDR1 is KGHSH and CDR2 is LQKENI. The CDR3 has 16 amino acids. Germline trimming cut 3 bases from V and 0 bases from J; bases unmatched to any gene: 3. CDR3 coding DNA: TGTGCCAGCTCACCGGGACAGGCGGCAACTAATGAAAAACTGTTTTTT. Its translation: CASSPGQAATNEKLFF. Looking up the rest from reference TRBV18 and TRBJ1-4 gives the full variable domain: NAGVMQNPRHLVRRRGQEARLRCSPMKGHSHVYWYRQLPEEGLKFMVYLQKENIIDESGMPKERFSAEFPKEGPSILRIQQVVRGDSAAYFCASSPGQAATNEKLFFGSGTQLSVL.

This clone appeared once. CDR3 loop: CASRSGAGETQYF. CDR3 DNA: TGTGCCAGCAGGTCAGGGGCGGGAGAGACCCAGTACTTC. V gene TRBV28 combines with J gene TRBJ2-5, with a weak D call TRBD1 (6 bases). Deletions cut 6 bases from V and 4 bases from J, with 12 bases between. Germline CDR1 and CDR2: MDHEN and SYDVKM. The CDR3 sequence is 13 residues long.

The rearrangement uses TRBV6-5 and TRBJ2-2; D perhaps matches TRBD1 (5 bases). The ends were cut back, 4 bases at V and 7 bases at J, with 13 bases in the middle. There are 14 residues in the CDR3. CDR1 is MNHEY, CDR2 SVGAGI, per germline. CDR3 DNA: TGTGCCAGCAGTTCTAGTGGGGCGGTCGGGGAGCTGTTTTTT. Its protein is CASSSSGAVGELFF.

This clone was detected only once. This chain connects TRBV11-2 to TRBJ2-7, with 13 bases lining up with TRBD2. The J segment lost 6 bases and the V segment lost 1 base, leaving 6 bases of the junction unmatched. The CDR3 sequence is 16 residues long. CDR1 and CDR2 (germline): SGHAT, FQNNGV. The CDR3, as DNA: TGTGCCAGCAGCTTAGTGGTGGGACTAGCGGGAAGCGAGCAGTACTTC. Translating it yields CASSLVVGLAGSEQYF.

The chain has TRBV2 and TRBJ2-5; no clear D gene. The CDR3 has 15 residues. CDR1 is SNHLY and CDR2 is FYNNEI in the germline V gene. Trimming took 2 bases from V and 5 from J, leaving 15 bases between them. The CDR3, as DNA: TGTGCCAGCAGTGAATTGAGGCCTCTCAAGGAGACCCAGTACTTC. Residues: CASSELRPLKETQYF.

The chain is built from TRBV11-2 and TRBJ2-1; no definite D call. The germline CDR1 and CDR2 sequences are SGHAT and FQNNGV. There are 13 residues in the CDR3. The V and J ends lost 1 base and 5 bases respectively, with 6 bases between them. The CDR3 spells CASSLAQNNEQFF. DNA of the CDR3: TGTGCCAGCAGCTTAGCCCAGAACAATGAGCAGTTCTTC.

The V and J genes are TRBV19 and TRBJ2-7; D might be TRBD2 (5 bases). Germline CDR1 is LNHDA and CDR2 is SQIVND (reference sequence). CDR3 length equals 15 residues. V was clipped by 2 bases and J by 2 bases, with 13 bases between them. CDR3 amino acids: CASSIRIRGPYEQYV. DNA of the CDR3: TGTGCCAGTAGTATAAGAATTCGGGGTCCCTACGAGCAGTACGTC.

The chain is built from TRBV11-2 and TRBJ1-5; maybe TRBD1 (5 bases). Germline CDR1 and CDR2: SGHAT and FQNNGV. Trimming cost V 5 bases and J 5 bases, with 10 bases left between them. This CDR3 has 13 residues. The CDR3 DNA is TGTGCCAGCAGCCAAGGGGTGTATCAGCCCCAGCATTTT. It specifies CASSQGVYQPQHF. The full variable domain, completed using reference TRBV11-2 and TRBJ1-5, is EAGVAQSPRYKIIEKRQSVAFWCNPISGHATLYWYQQILGQGPKLLIQFQNNGVVDDSQLPKDRFSAERLKGVDSTLKIQPAKLEDSAVYLCASSQGVYQPQHFGDGTRLSIL.

The J gene is TRBJ2-2, the V gene TRBV12-5; D is perhaps TRBD2 (5 bases). The CDR3 extends over 15 amino acids. The germline V gene has CDR1 LGHNT and CDR2 FRNRAP. V lost 2 bases to trimming and J lost 1 base, with 8 bases between them. The CDR3: CASGLSAGNTGELFF. CDR3 in DNA: TGTGCTAGTGGTTTGAGTGCGGGGAACACCGGGGAGCTGTTTTTT.

This chain links TRBV7-8 with TRBJ2-5; D gene unclear. The V and J ends lost 10 bases and 6 bases respectively, with 18 bases between them. The CDR3 length is 13 residues. Per germline, CDR1 SGHVS and CDR2 FQNEAQ. The CDR3 DNA reads as TGTGCCAACTACGACCCATCTGGAAAGACCCAGTACTTC. Translated, it gives CANYDPSGKTQYF.

The chain is built from TRBV27 and TRBJ2-2; D uncertain. The CDR3 consists of 12 residues. Germline V gene data show CDR1 as MNHEY and CDR2 as SMNVEV (reference sequence). V was cut by 3 bases and J by 7 bases, with 6 bases left in between. The CDR3 region has the DNA TGTGCCAGCAGTTTTGGCAGCGGGGAGCTGTTTTTT. Residues: CASSFGSGELFF.

The chain carries TRBV7-8 and TRBJ1-1; 7 bases are a match to TRBD1. The V segment lost 5 bases and the J segment 12 bases; nucleotides outside the gene matches: 6. The CDR3 is 11 amino acids. Germline values: CDR1 SGHVS, CDR2 FQNEAQ. CDR3 loop: CASSRDRVTFF. Here the CDR3 DNA reads TGTGCCAGCAGCCGCGACAGGGTAACTTTCTTT.